The clone carrying this TCR beta chain has only one observation. These data come from a study of blood T cell repertoires in COVID-19. The data were produced by immunoSEQ multiplex PCR, yet TCRdb's version contains in-frame clones alone and is incomplete. The sample holds about 320,000 clones, 70% to 90% seen once. Germline lookup yields CDR1 MNHEY and CDR2 SMNVEV (reference sequence). There are 16 residues in the CDR3. V shed 7 bases and J shed 6 bases, with 25 bases lying between them. The sequenced sample was peripheral blood. V and J are TRBV27 and TRBJ2-7; D call uncertain. The clonotype comes from a man between 18 and 35 years old who had recovered from COVID-19. CDR3 bases: TGTGCCAGCAATTTGCGGTGGTTTGGTTGGCGTAGCGAGCAGTACTTC. This sequence encodes CASNLRWFGWRSEQYF.